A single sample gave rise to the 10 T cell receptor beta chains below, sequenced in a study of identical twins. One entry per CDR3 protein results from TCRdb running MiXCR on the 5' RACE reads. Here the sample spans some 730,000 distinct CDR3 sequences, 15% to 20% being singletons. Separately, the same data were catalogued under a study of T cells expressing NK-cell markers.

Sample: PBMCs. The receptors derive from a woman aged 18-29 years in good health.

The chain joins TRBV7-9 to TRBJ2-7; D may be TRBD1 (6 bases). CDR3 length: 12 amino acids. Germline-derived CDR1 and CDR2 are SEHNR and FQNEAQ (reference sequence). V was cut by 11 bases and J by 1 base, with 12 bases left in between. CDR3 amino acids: CAVRDMSYEQYF. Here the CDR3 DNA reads TGTGCCGTCCGGGACATGTCCTACGAGCAGTACTTC.

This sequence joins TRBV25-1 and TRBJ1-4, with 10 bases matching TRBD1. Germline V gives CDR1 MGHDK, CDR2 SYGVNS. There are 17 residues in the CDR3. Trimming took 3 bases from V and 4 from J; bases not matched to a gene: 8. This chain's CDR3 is CASSDGDRGPLNEKLFF. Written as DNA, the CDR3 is TGTGCCAGCAGTGATGGGGACAGGGGTCCCCTTAATGAAAAACTGTTTTTT. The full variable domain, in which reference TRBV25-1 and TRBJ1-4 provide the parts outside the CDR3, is EADIYQTPRYLVIGTGKKITLECSQTMGHDKMYWYQQDPGMELHLIHYSYGVNSTEKGDLSSESTVSRIRTEHFPLTLESARPSHTSQYLCASSDGDRGPLNEKLFFGSGTQLSVL.

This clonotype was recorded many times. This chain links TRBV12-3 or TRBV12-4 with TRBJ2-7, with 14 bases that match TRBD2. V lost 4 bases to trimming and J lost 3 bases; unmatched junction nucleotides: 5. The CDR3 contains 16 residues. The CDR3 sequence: CASSSYGTSGSYEQYF. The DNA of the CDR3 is TGTGCCAGCAGTTCCTATGGGACTAGCGGGAGCTACGAGCAGTACTTC.

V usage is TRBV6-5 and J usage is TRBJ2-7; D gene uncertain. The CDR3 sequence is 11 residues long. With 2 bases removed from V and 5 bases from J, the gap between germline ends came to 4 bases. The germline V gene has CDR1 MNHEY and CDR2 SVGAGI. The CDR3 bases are TGTGCCAGCAGTTACGAACACGAGCAGTACTTC. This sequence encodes CASSYEHEQYF.

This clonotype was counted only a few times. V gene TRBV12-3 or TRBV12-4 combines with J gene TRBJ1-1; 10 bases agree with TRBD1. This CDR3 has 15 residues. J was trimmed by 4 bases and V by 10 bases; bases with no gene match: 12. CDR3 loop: CATKPTGGQFTEAFF. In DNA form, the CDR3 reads TGTGCCACCAAGCCGACAGGGGGCCAATTCACTGAAGCTTTCTTT.

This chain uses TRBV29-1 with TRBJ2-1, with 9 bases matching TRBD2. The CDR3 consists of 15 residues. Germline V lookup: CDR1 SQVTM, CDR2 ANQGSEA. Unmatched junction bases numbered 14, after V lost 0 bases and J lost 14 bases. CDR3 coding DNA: TGCAGCGTTGAAGAGGCGGCGGTGCGGGGGGGCCGAAAGTTCTTC. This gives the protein CSVEEAAVRGGRKFF.

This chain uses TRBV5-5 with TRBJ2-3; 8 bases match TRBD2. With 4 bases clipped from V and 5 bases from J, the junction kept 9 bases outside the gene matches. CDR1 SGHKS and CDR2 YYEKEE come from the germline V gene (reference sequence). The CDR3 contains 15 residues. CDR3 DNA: TGTGCCAGCAGCCAAAGGCCAGCGGGGGAAGATACGCAGTATTTT. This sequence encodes CASSQRPAGEDTQYF.

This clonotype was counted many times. The CDR3 DNA reads TGTGCCAGCAGCGAAACCTTTAGCAATCAGCCCCAGCATTTT. Amino acids: CASSETFSNQPQHF. The chain has TRBV9 and TRBJ1-5; the D is unclear. Trimming removed 3 bases from V and 0 bases from J, with 7 bases in between. The CDR3 extends over 14 amino acids. The germline V gene encodes CDR1 SGDLS and CDR2 YYNGEE.

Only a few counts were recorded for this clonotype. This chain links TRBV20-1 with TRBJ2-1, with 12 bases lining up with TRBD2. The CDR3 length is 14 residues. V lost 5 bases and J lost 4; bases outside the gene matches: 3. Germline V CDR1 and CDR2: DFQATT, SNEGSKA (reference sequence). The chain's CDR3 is CSAQGLAGYNEQFF. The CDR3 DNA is TGCAGTGCTCAGGGACTAGCGGGTTACAATGAGCAGTTCTTC.

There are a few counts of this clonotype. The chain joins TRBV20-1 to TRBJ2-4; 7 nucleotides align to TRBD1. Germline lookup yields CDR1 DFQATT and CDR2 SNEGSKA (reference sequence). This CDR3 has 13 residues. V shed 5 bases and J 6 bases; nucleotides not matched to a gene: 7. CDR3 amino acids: CSAPEQGSNIQYF. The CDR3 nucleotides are TGCAGTGCTCCAGAACAGGGGTCAAACATTCAGTACTTC.